This TCR beta chain is drawn from a study of STAT5B mutations in CD4+ large granular lymphocyte leukemia. General study results and limits: No patients shared main leukemic clonotypes, though roughly 27% appeared at low frequency elsewhere. Compared with healthy controls (2/35), patient top clones favored TRBV06 (8/27).

Germline V lookup: CDR1 SNHLY, CDR2 FYNNEI. The ends lost 5 bases at V and 6 bases at J; junction bases unmatched: 4. The CDR3 runs to 13 residues. Here immunoSEQ multiplex PCR was the method, and the copy in TCRdb shows in-frame clones only, minus some. The repertoire holds fewer than 40,000 clones, with around 66% as singletons. This clone was observed a handful of times. Its antigen remains unknown. The chain has TRBV2 and TRBJ1-5; 7 nucleotides match TRBD1. What was sequenced was CD4+ T cells from blood buffy coats. The TCR sequence derives from a human donor in good health. CDR3 amino acids: CASSKGGGQPQHF. Here the CDR3 DNA reads TGTGCCAGCAGTAAAGGGGGCGGTCAGCCCCAGCATTTT.